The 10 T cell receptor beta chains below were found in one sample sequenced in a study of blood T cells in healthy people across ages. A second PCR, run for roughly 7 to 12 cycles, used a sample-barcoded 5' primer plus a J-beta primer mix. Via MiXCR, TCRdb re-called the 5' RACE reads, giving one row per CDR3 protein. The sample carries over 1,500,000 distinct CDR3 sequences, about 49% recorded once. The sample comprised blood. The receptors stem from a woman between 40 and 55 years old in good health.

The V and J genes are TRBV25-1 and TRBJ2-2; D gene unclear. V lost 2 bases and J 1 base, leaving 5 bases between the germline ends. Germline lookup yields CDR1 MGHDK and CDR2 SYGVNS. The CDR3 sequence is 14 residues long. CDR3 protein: CASSERLNTGELFF. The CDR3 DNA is TGTGCCAGCAGTGAACGACTGAACACCGGGGAGCTGTTTTTT.

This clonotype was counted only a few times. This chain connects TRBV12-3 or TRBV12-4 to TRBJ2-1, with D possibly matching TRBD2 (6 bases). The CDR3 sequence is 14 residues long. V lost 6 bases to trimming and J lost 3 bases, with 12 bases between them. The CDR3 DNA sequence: TGTGCCAGCAGCCCTAGCGCACTCTACAATGAGCAGTTCTTC. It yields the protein CASSPSALYNEQFF.

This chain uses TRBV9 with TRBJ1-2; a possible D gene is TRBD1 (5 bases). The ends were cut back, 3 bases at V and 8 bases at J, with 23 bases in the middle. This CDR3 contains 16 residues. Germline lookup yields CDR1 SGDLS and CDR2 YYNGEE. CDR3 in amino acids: CASSAGGTVVTGGYTF. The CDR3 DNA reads TGTGCCAGCAGCGCGGGGGGGACGGTTGTGACGGGGGGCTACACCTTC. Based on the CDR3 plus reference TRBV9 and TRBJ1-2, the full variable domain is DSGVTQTPKHLITATGQRVTLRCSPRSGDLSVYWYQQSLDQGLQFLIQYYNGEERAKGNILERFSAQQFPDLHSELNLSSLELGDSALYFCASSAGGTVVTGGYTFGSGTRLTVV.

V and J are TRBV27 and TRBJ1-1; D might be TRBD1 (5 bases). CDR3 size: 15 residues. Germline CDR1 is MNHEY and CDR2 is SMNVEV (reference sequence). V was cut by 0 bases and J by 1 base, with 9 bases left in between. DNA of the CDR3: TGTGCCAGCAGTTTATCGCTCGGGGGGAACACTGAAGCTTTCTTT. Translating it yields CASSLSLGGNTEAFF.

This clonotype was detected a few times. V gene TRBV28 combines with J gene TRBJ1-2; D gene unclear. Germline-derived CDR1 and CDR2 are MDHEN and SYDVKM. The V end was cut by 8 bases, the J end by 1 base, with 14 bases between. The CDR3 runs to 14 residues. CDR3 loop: CASGGSRDNYGYTF. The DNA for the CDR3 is TGTGCCAGCGGCGGGTCCCGGGATAACTATGGCTACACCTTC.

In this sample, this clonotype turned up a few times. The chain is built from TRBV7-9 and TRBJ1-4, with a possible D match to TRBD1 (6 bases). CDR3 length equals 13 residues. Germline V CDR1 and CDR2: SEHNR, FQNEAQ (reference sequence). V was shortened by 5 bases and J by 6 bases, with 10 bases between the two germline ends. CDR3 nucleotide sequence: TGTGCCAGCAGCGCTAGACAGGATGAAAAACTGTTTTTT. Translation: CASSARQDEKLFF.

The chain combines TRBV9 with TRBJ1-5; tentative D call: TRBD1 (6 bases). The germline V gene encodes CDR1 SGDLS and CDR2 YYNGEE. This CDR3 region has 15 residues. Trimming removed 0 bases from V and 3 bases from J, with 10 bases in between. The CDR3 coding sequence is TGTGCCAGCAGCGTAGAAGGGGGGCTCAATCAGCCCCAGCATTTT. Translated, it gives CASSVEGGLNQPQHF.

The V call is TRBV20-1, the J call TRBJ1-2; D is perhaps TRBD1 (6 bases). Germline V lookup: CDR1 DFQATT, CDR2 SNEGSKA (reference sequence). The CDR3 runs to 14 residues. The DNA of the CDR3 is TGCAGGGCACCCGAAGACAGGACCCCCTATGGCTACACCTTC. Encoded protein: CRAPEDRTPYGYTF.

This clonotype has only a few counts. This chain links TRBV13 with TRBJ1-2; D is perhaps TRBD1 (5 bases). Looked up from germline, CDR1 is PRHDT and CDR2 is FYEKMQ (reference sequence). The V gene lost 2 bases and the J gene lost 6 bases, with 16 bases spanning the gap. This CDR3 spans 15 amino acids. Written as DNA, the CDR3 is TGTGCCAGCAGCTTATTCCCAGCAGGGTCGGATGGCTACACCTTC. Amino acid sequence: CASSLFPAGSDGYTF.

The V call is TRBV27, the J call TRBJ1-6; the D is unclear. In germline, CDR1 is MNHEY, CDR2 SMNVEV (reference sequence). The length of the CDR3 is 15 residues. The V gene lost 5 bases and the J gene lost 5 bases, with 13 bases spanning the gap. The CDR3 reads CASSGSRSDNSPLHF. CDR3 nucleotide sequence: TGTGCCAGCAGTGGCAGTCGCTCGGATAATTCACCCCTCCACTTT.